This entry lists 8 T cell receptor beta chains sequenced from one sample in a study of cytomegalovirus exposure and HLA in healthy donors. Both 60 Vbeta primers and 13 Jbeta primers went into the PCR. The assay was immunoSEQ multiplex PCR, and TCRdb's table has in-frame clones only and misses some. The sample has more than 90,000 clones, about 85% seen once; the top ten hold about 4.3%. The sample was PBMCs. The source of these receptors is a young man in good health and CMV-seronegative.

This clone was seen more than once but under ten times. The chain uses TRBV2 and TRBJ2-1; D is possibly TRBD2 (6 bases). Trimming took 7 bases from V and 6 from J, leaving 16 bases between them. This CDR3 is 14 amino acids long. The germline gives CDR1 SNHLY, CDR2 FYNNEI. CDR3 in amino acids: CASTVGGGLNEQFF. The CDR3 DNA is TGTGCCAGCACGGTGGGAGGTGGTCTCAATGAGCAGTTCTTC.

V usage is TRBV7-9 and J usage is TRBJ1-1; D is perhaps TRBD1 (5 bases). Germline lookup yields CDR1 SEHNR and CDR2 FQNEAQ (reference sequence). Trimming pared 0 bases from V and 6 bases from J, leaving 20 bases between. The CDR3 consists of 17 residues. CDR3 protein: CASSLAPNRLKRAEAFF. The CDR3 region has the DNA TGTGCCAGCAGCTTAGCCCCAAACAGGTTAAAACGCGCTGAAGCTTTCTTT.

V usage is TRBV28 and J usage is TRBJ1-2; TRBD1 agrees at 10 bases. The CDR3 is 16 residues long. V was pared by 6 bases and J by 2 bases, with 9 bases of the junction left unmatched. In germline, CDR1 is MDHEN, CDR2 SYDVKM. For the CDR3, the DNA is TGTGCCAGCAGCCCGACAGGGGGCAGCGTGAACTATGGCTACACCTTC. Its protein is CASSPTGGSVNYGYTF.

V is TRBV10-3 and J is TRBJ1-2, with D possibly matching TRBD1 (5 bases). The CDR3 sequence is 14 residues long. V was clipped by 0 bases and J by 2 bases, with 7 bases between them. Germline CDR1 reads ENHRY; CDR2 reads SYGVKD. This CDR3 reads CAISESTENYGYTF. The CDR3, as DNA: TGTGCCATCAGTGAGTCGACAGAGAACTATGGCTACACCTTC.

The table lists this clone with a few counts. The J gene is TRBJ2-5, the V gene TRBV2; D uncertain. The CDR3 covers 15 residues. CDR1 is SNHLY, CDR2 FYNNEI, per germline. Trimming removed 5 bases at V and 4 bases at J, with 17 bases between. The CDR3 is CASSLSPGPLETQYF. The CDR3 nucleotides are TGTGCCAGCAGTTTATCGCCAGGCCCCTTAGAGACCCAGTACTTC.

The rearrangement joins TRBV4-1 to TRBJ2-7; the match to TRBD1 covers 10 bases. Trimming at V came to 4 bases and at J to 3 bases, leaving 3 bases not matched to a gene. Germline V lookup: CDR1 MGHRA, CDR2 YSYEKL. The CDR3 has 14 amino acids. The CDR3 sequence: CASSPGTGVYEQYF. CDR3 bases: TGCGCCAGCAGCCCCGGGACAGGGGTCTACGAGCAGTACTTC.

This chain uses TRBV19 with TRBJ2-3; 9 bases match TRBD2. The germline gives CDR1 LNHDA, CDR2 SQIVND (reference sequence). The CDR3 extends over 15 amino acids. Trimming at V came to 5 bases and at J to 0 bases, leaving 3 bases not matched to a gene. The DNA for the CDR3 is TGTGCCAGTAGTTTAACTAGCGGGAGCACAGATACGCAGTATTTT. Translating it yields CASSLTSGSTDTQYF.

This clone was picked up a small number of times. The chain's CDR3 is CASLSGQATGELFF. DNA for the CDR3: TGTGCCAGCCTATCGGGACAGGCCACCGGGGAGCTGTTTTTT. The chain uses TRBV28 and TRBJ2-2; 8 bases map to TRBD1. The CDR3 length is 14 residues. Per the germline V gene, CDR1 is MDHEN and CDR2 is SYDVKM. J was trimmed by 4 bases and V by 8 bases; bases with no gene match: 6.